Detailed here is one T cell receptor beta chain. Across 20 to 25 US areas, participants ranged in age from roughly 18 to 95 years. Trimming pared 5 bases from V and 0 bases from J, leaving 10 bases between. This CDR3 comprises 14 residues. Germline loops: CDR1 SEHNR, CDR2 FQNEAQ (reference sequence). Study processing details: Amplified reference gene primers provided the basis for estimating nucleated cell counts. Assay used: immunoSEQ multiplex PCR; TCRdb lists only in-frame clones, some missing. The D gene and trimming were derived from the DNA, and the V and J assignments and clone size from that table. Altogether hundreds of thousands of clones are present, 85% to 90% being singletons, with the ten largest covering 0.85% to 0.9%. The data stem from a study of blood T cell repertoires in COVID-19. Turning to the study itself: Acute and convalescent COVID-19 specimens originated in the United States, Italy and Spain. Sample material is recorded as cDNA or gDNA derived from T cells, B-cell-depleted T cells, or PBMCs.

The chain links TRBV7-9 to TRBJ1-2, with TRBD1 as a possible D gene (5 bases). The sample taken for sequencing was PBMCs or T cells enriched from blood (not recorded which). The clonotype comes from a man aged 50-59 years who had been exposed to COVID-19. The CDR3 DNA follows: TGTGCCAGCAGCACTCGACAGACTAACTATGGCTACACCTTC. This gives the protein CASSTRQTNYGYTF.